The clone carrying this T cell receptor beta chain appeared once. The sample comes from a study of blood T cell repertoires in COVID-19. Study summary: Acute and convalescent COVID-19 samples came from the United States, Italy and Spain.

This table comes from immunoSEQ multiplex PCR, and its TCRdb copy is limited to in-frame clones, with some not included. The profile shows about 190,000 clones, 84% of them singletons. Residents of about two dozen US areas, aged about 18 to 95 years, made up the participants. Within 2 weeks before study entry, exposed participants met a COVID-19 case. CDR3 length: 14 residues. Germline CDR1 reads SGHNT; CDR2 reads YYREEE (reference sequence). V lost 0 bases and J 6 bases, leaving 13 bases between the germline ends. This TCR came from a woman aged 30 to 39 who had been exposed to COVID-19. The gene calls are TRBV5-4 and TRBJ2-7; D is unclear. The specimen was PBMCs or T cells enriched from blood (not recorded which). CDR3 residues: CASSLARQAVEQYF. In DNA, the CDR3 is TGTGCCAGCAGCTTGGCTCGTCAGGCAGTCGAGCAGTACTTC.